The sequence of this T cell receptor (beta chain) was determined in a study of cytomegalovirus exposure and HLA in healthy donors. Worth noting for this clone: Its target is not known.

This CDR3 has 17 amino acids. Germline lookup yields CDR1 SEHNR and CDR2 FQNEAQ (reference sequence). Trimming at V came to 5 bases and at J to 0 bases, leaving 6 bases not matched to a gene. The PCR used 60 Vbeta and 13 Jbeta primers. Sequencing used immunoSEQ multiplex PCR; TCRdb keeps in-frame clones, though not all of them. This table has roughly 89,000 clones, around 76% appearing once. The study, taken as a whole, reports: The authors excluded some V segments, including TRBV6-2 and TRBV6-3, as indistinguishable.

The chain employs TRBV7-9 and TRBJ1-6; TRBD1 matches at 8 bases. The sample comprised PBMCs. This TCR derives from a man younger than 45 in good health and CMV-seropositive. The CDR3 protein is CASSTDRASSYNSPLHF. Written as DNA, the CDR3 is TGTGCCAGCAGCACGGACAGGGCGAGCTCCTATAATTCACCCCTCCACTTT.